Shown below are 32 T cell receptor beta chains from a single sample sequenced in a study of CD4 T cells in relation to SARS-CoV-2 and coronaviruses. No antigen is known for these receptors. Assay used: immunoSEQ multiplex PCR; TCRdb lists only in-frame clones, some missing. The sample lists about 28,000 clones, over 75% occurring once. Unexposed donor CD4+ T cells date from about 2011-2018, before the COVID-19 pandemic. Isolation of CD4+ T cells took place after approximately 10 days in culture. Sequencing input: CD4+ T cells from PBMCs, cultured in vitro. Receptor source: a human donor in good health.

This chain connects TRBV9 to TRBJ1-6; the D gene is possibly TRBD1 (5 bases). This CDR3 spans 14 amino acids. Trimming took off 4 bases at V and 7 bases at J, with 12 bases between the two ends. Germline values: CDR1 SGDLS, CDR2 YYNGEE. CDR3: CASSTRDGNSPLHF. The CDR3 DNA is TGTGCCAGCAGCACCAGGGATGGGAATTCACCCCTCCACTTT.

The rearrangement joins TRBV21-1 to TRBJ1-1. TRBV21-1 is an annotated pseudogene. The CDR3 is made up of 18 amino acids. CDR3 sequence: CASSKVSLGGFGNTEAFF. The DNA of the CDR3 is TGTGCCAGCAGCAAAGTAAGCCTAGGCGGGTTTGGGAACACTGAAGCTTTCTTT.

This clone was seen a few times. J is TRBJ2-7 and V is TRBV10-3; 11 bases align to TRBD1. Trimming at V came to 9 bases and at J to 5 bases, leaving 3 bases not matched to a gene. Germline V CDR1 and CDR2: ENHRY, SYGVKD. This CDR3 has 12 residues. The CDR3 reads CAIRTGGNEQYF. The CDR3 coding sequence is TGTGCCATACGGACAGGGGGCAACGAGCAGTACTTC.

V and J are TRBV28 and TRBJ2-1; 9 nucleotides line up with TRBD2. Germline V lookup: CDR1 MDHEN, CDR2 SYDVKM. There are 16 residues in the CDR3. V trimming: 5 bases; J trimming: 4 bases; junction bases outside the gene matches: 9. This CDR3 reads CASSPLLAGLYNEQFF. CDR3 DNA: TGTGCCAGCAGTCCGCTTCTAGCGGGACTGTACAATGAGCAGTTCTTC.

V is TRBV6-1 and J is TRBJ2-5; 11 nucleotides align to TRBD2. Looked up from germline, CDR1 is MNHNS and CDR2 is SASEGT. With V trimmed by 1 base and J by 4 bases, 8 bases remained unmatched. The CDR3 runs to 17 residues. The CDR3 DNA is TGTGCCAGCAGTGAAGGTCGACTAGCGGGGATGGGAGAGACCCAGTACTTC. It is translated as CASSEGRLAGMGETQYF.

This clone was recorded only once. This rearrangement joins TRBV5-6 to TRBJ1-2; TRBD1 matches at 8 bases. The CDR3 covers 16 residues. V lost 2 bases, J lost 6 bases, and 12 bases stayed unmatched. Germline CDR1 reads SGHDT; CDR2 reads YYEEEE. CDR3: CASSLRGNRGADGYTF. In DNA, the CDR3 is TGTGCCAGCAGCTTACGGGGTAACAGGGGGGCGGATGGCTACACCTTC.

The V gene is TRBV10-3, the J gene TRBJ2-3; D possibly corresponds to TRBD2 (6 bases). The germline V and J ends were trimmed by 6 bases and 1 base, with 11 bases remaining between them. Germline assignment: CDR1 ENHRY and CDR2 SYGVKD. The CDR3 has 14 amino acids. CDR3 sequence reads: CAIRAGGGTDTQYF. In DNA, the CDR3 is TGTGCCATCAGGGCCGGAGGGGGCACAGATACGCAGTATTTT.

The chain joins TRBV24-1 to TRBJ1-4; D is perhaps TRBD1 (5 bases). V lost 3 bases and J 8 bases, leaving 24 bases between the germline ends. There are 18 residues in the CDR3. Germline values: CDR1 KGHDR, CDR2 SFDVKD. The CDR3 loop is CATSDLVRARARKEKLFF. In DNA, the CDR3 is TGTGCCACCAGTGATCTCGTCCGAGCCAGGGCCCGCAAGGAAAAACTGTTTTTT.

This chain joins TRBV29-1 and TRBJ1-1; perhaps TRBD1 as D (6 bases). The germline V gene encodes CDR1 SQVTM and CDR2 ANQGSEA. The CDR3 is made up of 13 amino acids. The germline V and J ends were trimmed by 3 bases and 7 bases, with 15 bases remaining between them. The CDR3 coding sequence is TGCAGCGTTGACGAGGGGGGGGTCGGTGAAGCTTTCTTT. This sequence encodes CSVDEGGVGEAFF.

The chain employs TRBV2 and TRBJ1-5, with unresolved D. CDR1 and CDR2 from the germline V gene are SNHLY and FYNNEI. Trimming stripped 5 bases from V and 3 bases from J, with 14 bases between. The CDR3 totals 15 residues. CDR3 region: CASSSSLRDNQPQHF. DNA of the CDR3: TGTGCCAGCAGTTCCTCACTAAGGGACAATCAGCCCCAGCATTTT.

This clone was picked up one time. The rearrangement joins TRBV27 to TRBJ2-7; the D gene is possibly TRBD2 (6 bases). The CDR3 is 16 residues long. The germline gives CDR1 MNHEY, CDR2 SMNVEV (reference sequence). V dropped 3 bases and J dropped 6 bases, with 21 bases sitting between them. CDR3 nucleotides: TGTGCCAGCAGTTTGCGGAGACTAGGAGGTTCTTCCGAGCAGTACTTC. The encoded protein is CASSLRRLGGSSEQYF.

This chain joins TRBV19 and TRBJ2-5; D not resolved. This CDR3 is 12 amino acids long. Looked up from germline, CDR1 is LNHDA and CDR2 is SQIVND (reference sequence). Trimming pared 4 bases from V and 5 bases from J, leaving 8 bases between. In DNA form, the CDR3 reads TGTGCCAGTAGTAGCTCCGGCGAGACCCAGTACTTC. Protein sequence: CASSSSGETQYF.

V is TRBV11-3 and J is TRBJ2-1, with TRBD2 identical over 8 bases. The CDR3 is made up of 17 amino acids. J lost 7 bases, V lost 5 bases, and 16 bases had no gene match. Germline V gene lookup returns CDR1 SGHNT and CDR2 YENEEA. CDR3 DNA: TGTGCCAGCAGCCCCGGGGTAGCGGGATCTCCCCTTAATGAGCAGTTCTTC. Encoded protein: CASSPGVAGSPLNEQFF.

This chain joins TRBV19 and TRBJ2-5; D is unresolved. Germline V gives CDR1 LNHDA, CDR2 SQIVND (reference sequence). This CDR3 comprises 14 residues. The germline V and J ends were trimmed by 0 bases and 7 bases, with 12 bases remaining between them. The CDR3 DNA follows: TGTGCCAGTAGTATAGATCGTAATGGGGTGACCCAGTACTTC. This encodes CASSIDRNGVTQYF.

Here the CDR3 DNA reads TGCGCCCTTCGGAGGGAGCAGTACTTC. It codes for CALRREQYF. The chain is built from TRBV23-1 and TRBJ2-7; D perhaps matches TRBD2 (5 bases). TRBV23-1 carries the ORF label, with uncertain function. The CDR3 extends over 9 amino acids. V lost 11 bases and J 7 bases, leaving 9 bases between the germline ends.

The CDR3 coding sequence is TGTGCCAGCAGCCAAGATCGGGCAGGGGACACTGAAGCTTTCTTT. Translation gives CASSQDRAGDTEAFF. The V call is TRBV4-2, the J call TRBJ1-1; D might be TRBD1 (6 bases). This CDR3 comprises 15 residues. The germline V gene encodes CDR1 LGHNA and CDR2 YNFKEQ. Trimming shortened V by 0 bases and J by 3 bases, and 11 bases separated the two germline ends.

The chain recombines TRBV15 with TRBJ2-7; the D gene is possibly TRBD2 (5 bases). Deletions cut 0 bases from V and 3 bases from J, with 9 bases between. The CDR3 has 14 amino acids. Germline CDR1 reads LNHNV; CDR2 reads YYDKDF (reference sequence). DNA for the CDR3: TGTGCCACCAGCAGAGATCGAGGGAGCTACGAGCAGTACTTC. This encodes CATSRDRGSYEQYF.

This rearrangement joins TRBV14 to TRBJ2-5, with TRBD1 identical over 7 bases. Trimming took 3 bases from V and 6 from J; bases not matched to a gene: 7. CDR3 length equals 14 residues. CDR1 and CDR2 (germline): SGHDN, FVKESK. Here the CDR3 DNA reads TGTGCCAGCAGCCAGTGGGACAGTATGAAGACCCAGTACTTC. It is translated as CASSQWDSMKTQYF.

The rearrangement links TRBV7-2 to TRBJ2-5; 7 bases agree with TRBD2. V gave up 5 bases and J gave up 5 bases; unmatched junction bases: 11. Germline values: CDR1 SGHTA, CDR2 FQGNSA. The CDR3 loop spans 15 amino acids. The CDR3 protein is CASSPGTTGRETQYF. In nucleotides, the CDR3 is TGTGCCAGCAGCCCCGGGACTACCGGGCGGGAGACCCAGTACTTC.

J is TRBJ2-1 and V is TRBV6-2 or TRBV6-3; 9 positions match TRBD1. The V gene end was trimmed by 5 bases and the J gene end by 10 bases; junction bases not matched to a gene: 6. The CDR3 length is 13 residues. CDR1 is MNHEY, CDR2 SVGEGT, per germline. The CDR3 here is CASSPGTGSEQFF. The CDR3 region has the DNA TGTGCCAGCAGTCCGGGGACAGGGTCGGAGCAGTTCTTC.

The V and J genes are TRBV4-3 and TRBJ2-7; the match to TRBD1 covers 8 bases. CDR1 and CDR2 from the germline V gene are LGHNA and YSLEER. The length of the CDR3 is 15 residues. The J segment lost 2 bases and the V segment lost 0 bases, leaving 3 bases of the junction unmatched. For the CDR3, the DNA is TGCGCCAGCAGCCAAGATGGACAGGGTACCTACGAGCAGTACTTC. It encodes CASSQDGQGTYEQYF.

The chain has TRBV7-3 and TRBJ2-1, with no clear D. V shed 2 bases and J shed 6 bases, with 11 bases lying between them. The CDR3 loop spans 14 amino acids. Germline-derived CDR1 and CDR2 are SGHTA and FQGTGA. The CDR3 DNA is TGTGCCAGCAGCTTAGGCGCAGCCTTCAATGAGCAGTTCTTC. Its protein is CASSLGAAFNEQFF.

The rearrangement joins TRBV6-2 or TRBV6-3 to TRBJ2-7, with a tentative D call TRBD2 (7 bases). The length of the CDR3 is 15 residues. The germline gives CDR1 MNHEY, CDR2 SVGEGT. The germline V and J ends were trimmed by 3 bases and 0 bases, with 12 bases remaining between them. The CDR3: CASSYGGAISYEQYF. The CDR3 nucleotides read TGTGCCAGCAGTTATGGGGGGGCTATCTCCTACGAGCAGTACTTC.

This clone has just a few counts. This chain links TRBV6-2 or TRBV6-3 with TRBJ1-5; 11 positions match TRBD1. This CDR3 comprises 13 residues. Germline V lookup: CDR1 MNHEY, CDR2 SVGEGT. V lost 2 bases to trimming and J lost 11 bases; unmatched junction nucleotides: 2. This CDR3 reads CASSYGTGGSQHF. CDR3 DNA sequence: TGTGCCAGCAGTTACGGGACAGGGGGTTCCCAGCATTTT.

This clone came up a few times. The V and J genes are TRBV5-1 and TRBJ1-1; maybe TRBD1 (6 bases). The CDR3 is made up of 16 amino acids. Per the germline V gene, CDR1 is SGHRS and CDR2 is YFSETQ. The V and J ends lost 0 bases and 7 bases respectively, with 19 bases between them. The CDR3 region has the DNA TGCGCCAGCAGCTTGGTGGTCGGGGGGGCTAGGAGTGAAGCTTTCTTT. Its protein is CASSLVVGGARSEAFF.

This rearrangement joins TRBV2 to TRBJ1-5, with D unresolved. The CDR3 totals 13 residues. Trimming cost V 8 bases and J 3 bases, with 11 bases left between them. Per the germline V gene, CDR1 is SNHLY and CDR2 is FYNNEI. The CDR3 nucleotides are TGTGCCAGCGGCCGGGCCGACAATCAGCCCCAGCATTTT. As protein: CASGRADNQPQHF.

The V call is TRBV2, the J call TRBJ2-2; D gene ambiguous. Trimming took 1 base from V and 6 from J, leaving 12 bases between them. The CDR3 consists of 15 residues. Germline CDR1 and CDR2: SNHLY and FYNNEI. The DNA of the CDR3 is TGTGCCAGCAGTGAAGAGTCTAGAAGGGCCGGGGAGCTGTTTTTT. Residues: CASSEESRRAGELFF.

The V gene is TRBV18, the J gene TRBJ2-2; D call uncertain. V was cut by 0 bases and J by 5 bases, with 7 bases left in between. In germline, CDR1 is KGHSH, CDR2 LQKENI. There are 14 residues in the CDR3. The CDR3 nucleotides read TGTGCCAGCTCACCACCCAGGCATACCGGGGAGCTGTTTTTT. Translating it yields CASSPPRHTGELFF.

The chain is built from TRBV4-1 and TRBJ2-5; no clear D gene. This CDR3 comprises 14 residues. V was pared by 1 base and J by 3 bases, with 9 bases between. Germline assignment: CDR1 MGHRA and CDR2 YSYEKL. CDR3 nucleotide sequence: TGCGCCAGCAGCCAAGGCCAGCTGAAAGAGACCCAGTACTTC. It is translated as CASSQGQLKETQYF.

The V call is TRBV6-2 or TRBV6-3, the J call TRBJ1-2; possibly TRBD1 for D (6 bases). CDR3 length: 15 amino acids. V lost 0 bases and J 6 bases, leaving 14 bases between the germline ends. Germline V lookup: CDR1 MNHEY, CDR2 SVGEGT. The DNA of the CDR3 is TGTGCCAGCAGTTACTCTACCAGGGGAGGAGATGGCTACACCTTC. This translates into CASSYSTRGGDGYTF.

The rearrangement uses TRBV18 and TRBJ1-1; D is perhaps TRBD1 (6 bases). Trimming removed 6 bases at V and 10 bases at J, with 24 bases between. Germline V lookup: CDR1 KGHSH, CDR2 LQKENI. This CDR3 is 15 amino acids long. For the CDR3, the DNA is TGTGCCAGCTCGCCAGAGGCAGCACAGGGACCCGGAGCTTTCTTT. Translating it yields CASSPEAAQGPGAFF.

This chain links TRBV7-8 with TRBJ2-5; 11 bases fit TRBD1. From germline, CDR1 is SGHVS and CDR2 FQNEAQ. The CDR3 loop spans 16 amino acids. The V and J ends lost 1 base and 4 bases, in that order; junction bases with no gene match: 5. This CDR3 is CASSLGRTGGRETQYF. The CDR3 coding sequence is TGTGCCAGCAGCTTAGGACGGACAGGGGGCCGAGAGACCCAGTACTTC.